Only a few counts were recorded for the clone carrying this TCR beta chain. Its antigen is still unknown. This sample was included in a study of identical twins. Study-level results: In cord blood, abundant beta clonotypes had fewer insertions; memory showed no trend.

TCRdb reanalysed the 5' RACE reads using MiXCR and keeps one entry per CDR3 protein. This sample has under 800,000 distinct CDR3 sequences, with 21% found just once. Per germline, CDR1 SGHRS and CDR2 YFSETQ. After removal of 4 bases from V and 0 bases from J, the junction contained 13 bases not matched to a gene. The CDR3 is 17 amino acids. The same specimen was also included in a second study, on T cells expressing NK-cell markers. That work contributes: Unclear, still, was the HCMV specificity of the expanded NKG2C+ T cell clones.

This chain links TRBV5-1 with TRBJ2-7, with TRBD2 matching over 7 bases. The sequence was obtained from a woman aged 18-29 years in good health. Specimen: PBMCs. The CDR3: CASSTKAGTTLSYEQYF. The DNA of the CDR3 is TGCGCCAGCAGCACGAAGGCCGGGACTACTCTCTCCTACGAGCAGTACTTC.